This TCR beta chain was found in a study of identical twins. Using its own MiXCR run on the 5' RACE reads, TCRdb lists one record per CDR3 protein. Among about 890,000 distinct CDR3 sequences listed, more than 9% were seen once. V dropped 6 bases and J dropped 2; count of bases not matched to a gene: 7. CDR3 length equals 15 residues. From germline, CDR1 is MNHNS and CDR2 SASEGT. These sequences were also reported in another study, on yellow fever vaccine responses in identical twins.

This TCR was recovered from a woman aged 18-35 years in good health. The sequencing sample was made of PBMCs. The V call is TRBV6-1, the J call TRBJ2-5; TRBD2 matches 9 bases. The CDR3 protein is CASRISGGLQETQYF. The CDR3 DNA follows: TGTGCCAGCAGGATTAGCGGGGGATTACAAGAGACCCAGTACTTC.